The rows below give T cell receptor beta chains drawn from one sample of a study of blood T cells in healthy people across ages. TCRdb re-called the 5' RACE reads with MiXCR, one entry per CDR3 protein. The repertoire holds approximately 790,000 distinct CDR3 sequences, with around 62% as singletons. What was sequenced was blood. The receptors originated from a man between 25 and 39 years old in good health. The CDR3 runs from the conserved cysteine through the conserved F or W. A D gene is named only where the DNA matches it firmly. Clone size, where shown, is once, few, many, or a class for clones that have expanded.

v_call	j_call	d_call	clone_size	cdr3_aa	cdr3_nt
TRBV20-1	TRBJ1-5	TRBD1	few	CSVGTGNQPQHF	TGCAGTGTTGGGACAGGCAATCAGCCCCAGCATTTT
TRBV10-3	TRBJ1-1	TRBD1	once	CAISAGTGGSAEAFF	TGTGCCATCAGTGCGGGGACAGGGGGCTCCGCTGAAGCTTTCTTT
TRBV12-3/TRBV12-4	TRBJ2-1	TRBD1	-	CASSFRPGTGGGNEQFF	TGTGCCAGCAGTTTTCGACCCGGGACAGGGGGTGGCAATGAGCAGTTCTTC
TRBV28	TRBJ2-7	-	few	CASRQTGYYEQYF	TGTGCCAGCCGCCAGACAGGATACTACGAGCAGTACTTC
TRBV3-1	TRBJ2-4	-	few	CASSQDLRVRTKNIQYF	TGTGCCAGCAGCCAAGATCTCAGGGTGAGGACCAAAAACATTCAGTACTTC
TRBV7-2	TRBJ2-3	TRBD2	-	CASSSTIAGGQTSTDTQYF	TGTGCCAGCAGCTCAACTATAGCGGGGGGCCAGACTAGCACAGATACGCAGTATTTT
TRBV20-1	TRBJ2-7	-	-	CSAPYYEQYF	TGCAGTGCTCCCTACTACGAGCAGTACTTC
TRBV7-2	TRBJ1-4	-	-	CASSLKTKGEKLFF	TGTGCCAGCAGCTTAAAGACTAAGGGTGAAAAACTGTTTTTT
TRBV12-3/TRBV12-4	TRBJ2-1	-	few	CASSSPPEQFF	TGTGCCAGCAGTTCCCCCCCTGAGCAGTTCTTC
TRBV5-1	TRBJ2-1	-	-	CASSFRRHNYNEQFF	TGCGCCAGCAGCTTTCGCAGGCACAATTACAATGAACAGTTCTTC
TRBV12-3/TRBV12-4	TRBJ2-7	-	few	CASSYNGPQYF	TGTGCCAGCAGTTATAACGGGCCCCAGTACTTC
TRBV12-3/TRBV12-4	TRBJ2-7	-	few	CASAVGSYEQYF	TGTGCCAGCGCCGTAGGATCCTACGAGCAGTACTTC
TRBV7-2	TRBJ2-7	TRBD1	-	CASSPEGAAYEQYF	TGTGCCAGCAGCCCCGAGGGGGCAGCCTACGAGCAGTACTTC
TRBV6-2/TRBV6-3	TRBJ2-7	-	few	CASSYLQGYEQYF	TGTGCCAGCAGTTACCTACAGGGCTACGAGCAGTACTTC
TRBV28	TRBJ2-7	-	-	CAIGPGVAYEQYF	TGTGCCATAGGACCGGGGGTTGCCTACGAGCAGTACTTC
TRBV7-2	TRBJ2-5	TRBD2	-	CASSLQRGEETQYF	TGTGCCAGCAGCTTACAGCGGGGCGAAGAGACCCAGTACTTC
TRBV4-2	TRBJ2-3	-	few	CASSQDWGATDTQYF	TGTGCCAGCAGCCAAGATTGGGGTGCGACAGATACGCAGTATTTT
TRBV29-1	TRBJ1-2	-	-	CSVQGSLPTPPNYGYTF	TGCAGCGTTCAGGGGTCACTCCCAACACCACCTAACTATGGCTACACCTTC
TRBV10-3	TRBJ2-7	-	-	CAISESGVDYEQYF	TGTGCCATCAGTGAGTCCGGGGTCGACTACGAGCAGTACTTC
TRBV5-1	TRBJ2-1	TRBD2	-	CASSLDVAGYNEQFF	TGCGCCAGCAGCTTGGATGTAGCGGGGTATAATGAGCAGTTCTTC
TRBV7-3	TRBJ2-1	-	-	CASSLTHGEQFF	TGTGCCAGCAGCTTAACACATGGTGAGCAGTTCTTC
TRBV9	TRBJ1-3	-	-	CASSVEGGRNTIYF	TGTGCCAGCAGCGTAGAGGGTGGAAGAAACACCATATATTTT
TRBV3-1	TRBJ2-7	TRBD1	-	CASSRGTGPSYGQYF	TGTGCCAGCAGCCGGGGGACAGGTCCGTCCTACGGGCAGTACTTC
TRBV10-3	TRBJ2-1	-	-	CAISERASSYNEQFF	TGTGCCATCAGTGAGAGGGCTTCCTCCTACAATGAGCAGTTCTTC
TRBV7-9	TRBJ2-1	-	few	CASSFALDEQFF	TGTGCCAGCAGCTTCGCTCTCGATGAGCAGTTCTTC
TRBV27	TRBJ2-3	-	few	CASSQRGDLTQYF	TGTGCCAGCAGCCAGAGAGGGGACCTTACGCAGTATTTT
TRBV20-1	TRBJ1-2	-	-	CSATLGLRRRGYTF	TGCAGTGCTACGTTGGGGCTCCGGAGGAGGGGCTACACCTTC
TRBV27	TRBJ2-5	-	-	CASSLGGEYQETQYF	TGTGCCAGCAGTTTAGGCGGGGAGTACCAAGAGACCCAGTACTTC
TRBV28	TRBJ2-5	TRBD2	-	CASSLVLAGGPETQYF	TGTGCCAGCAGTTTGGTACTAGCGGGGGGGCCGGAGACCCAGTACTTC